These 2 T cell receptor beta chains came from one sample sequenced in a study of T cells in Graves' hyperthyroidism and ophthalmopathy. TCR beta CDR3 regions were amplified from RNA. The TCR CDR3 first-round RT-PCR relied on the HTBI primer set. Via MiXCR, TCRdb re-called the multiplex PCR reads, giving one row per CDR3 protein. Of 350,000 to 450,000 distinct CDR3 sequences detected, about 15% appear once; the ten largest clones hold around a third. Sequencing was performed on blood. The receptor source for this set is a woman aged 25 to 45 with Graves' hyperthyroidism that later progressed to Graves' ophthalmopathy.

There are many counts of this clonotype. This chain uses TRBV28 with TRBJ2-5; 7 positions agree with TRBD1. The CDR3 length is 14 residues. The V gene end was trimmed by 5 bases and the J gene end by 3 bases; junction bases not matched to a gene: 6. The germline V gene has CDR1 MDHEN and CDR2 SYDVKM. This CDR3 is CASSPQTGKETQYF. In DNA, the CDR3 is TGTGCCAGCAGTCCTCAGACAGGGAAAGAGACCCAGTACTTC.

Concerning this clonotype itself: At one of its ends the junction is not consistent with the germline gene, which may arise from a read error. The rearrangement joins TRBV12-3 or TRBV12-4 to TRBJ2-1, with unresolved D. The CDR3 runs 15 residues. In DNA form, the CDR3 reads TGTGCCGGCAGTCGCATAATAAACTCCTACAATGAGCAGTTCTTC. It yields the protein CAGSRIINSYNEQFF.